These T cell receptor beta chains were read from a single sample in a study of Ad26.COV2.S vaccination and SARS-CoV-2 variants. Here immunoSEQ multiplex PCR was the method, and the copy in TCRdb shows in-frame clones only, minus some. The sample lists over 400,000 clones, nearly 90% occurring once. The sample here was peripheral blood, taken in a trial of Ad26.COV2.S vaccine versus placebo. Every receptor here comes from a person between 18 and 59 years old who received the Ad26.COV2.S COVID-19 vaccine or a placebo. Each CDR3 is given with its conserved first and last residue. The D gene is left open where the match is weak.

TGTGCCAGCAGCCAGTATGCGGGGGTCGGGTATTATGGCTACACCTTC,CASSQYAGVGYYGYTF,TRBJ1-2,TRBV3-1/TRBV3-2,.
TGCGCCAGCAGCTCCGGGACTTCCATCCAAGAGACCCAGTACTTC,CASSSGTSIQETQYF,TRBJ2-5,TRBV5-1,.
TGCGCCAGCAGCTGGAGCGCGGGAGGTGAGGCCAACGTCCTGACTTTC,CASSWSAGGEANVLTF,TRBJ2-6,TRBV5-1,TRBD2
TGTGCCAGCAGCGTCGCGGGACAGGGTGAAGAGACCCAGTACTTC,CASSVAGQGEETQYF,TRBJ2-5,TRBV9,TRBD1
TGTGCCAGCAGCCAAGATGTGGAGCGGGGGACTTTTCTCCCGTATAATTCACCCCTCCACTTT,CASSQDVERGTFLPYNSPLHF,TRBJ1-6,TRBV3-1/TRBV3-2,.
TGTGCCAGTAGTATAACGTTGGACAGGGCCGATAATTCACCCCTCCACTTT,CASSITLDRADNSPLHF,TRBJ1-6,TRBV19,TRBD1
TGTGCCAGCTCACCCCCCCAAGGCAGAAGCTCTGGAAACACCATATATTTT,CASSPPQGRSSGNTIYF,TRBJ1-3,TRBV18,.
TGTGCCAGCAGCCCCAGCCGGGCAAACCCTGGAAACATTCAGTACTTC,CASSPSRANPGNIQYF,TRBJ2-4,TRBV7-2,.
TGTGCCAGCAGTTACGGGTGGGGGGGACCCTACGAGCAGTACTTC,CASSYGWGGPYEQYF,TRBJ2-7,TRBV6-5,TRBD2
TGTGCCAGCAAGGGTGCAAGGCACAGCAATCAGCCCCAGCATTTT,CASKGARHSNQPQHF,TRBJ1-5,TRBV2,.
TGTGCCAGCAGCACGACTAGCGGGAGCTACAATGAGCAGTTCTTC,CASSTTSGSYNEQFF,TRBJ2-1,TRBV7-3,TRBD2
TGTGCCAGCAGTGACTCGAGTCGTGGCTACACCTTC,CASSDSSRGYTF,TRBJ1-2,TRBV6-4,.
TGTGCCAGCAGCTTGGCCAAAGGGGGCGCGGGTGGCTACACCTTC,CASSLAKGGAGGYTF,TRBJ1-2,TRBV5-4,TRBD1
TGTGCCAGCAGCTTGGTTTACGGGTGGACTGAAGCTTTCTTT,CASSLVYGWTEAFF,TRBJ1-1,TRBV5-5,.
TGTGCCAGTAGTATATTGTTCGGGGCAGAGATCAATCAGCCCCAGCATTTT,CASSILFGAEINQPQHF,TRBJ1-5,TRBV19,.
TGTGCCAGCACGGGGAGCACTGAAGCTTTCTTT,CASTGSTEAFF,TRBJ1-1,TRBV28,.
TGTGCCAGCAGCTTAACGGGAGCCTACAATGAGCAGTTCTTC,CASSLTGAYNEQFF,TRBJ2-1,TRBV7-3,.
TGTGCCAGCAGCTTAGAAGCGGGTTTATCCTCTGGGGCCAACGTCCTGACTTTC,CASSLEAGLSSGANVLTF,TRBJ2-6,TRBV7-9,.
TGTGCCACCCGGCGGGGTGGCACTGAAGCTTTCTTT,CATRRGGTEAFF,TRBJ1-1,TRBV6-6,.
TGTGCCCCCCGGGGCTTAGGGGGACTCTACAATGAGCAGTTCTTC,CAPRGLGGLYNEQFF,TRBJ2-1,TRBV2,.
TGTGCCATCAGTGGGGTCACGGACACCATATATTTT,CAISGVTDTIYF,TRBJ1-3,TRBV10-3,.
TGTGCCAGCAGCGAGGGACAGGGTTATGTCGGGGAGCTGTTTTTT,CASSEGQGYVGELFF,TRBJ2-2,TRBV5-6,TRBD1
TGTGCCAGCGGGAATCTGGACAGGAACACCGGGGAGCTGTTTTTT,CASGNLDRNTGELFF,TRBJ2-2,TRBV6-5,.
TGTGCCAGCAGCTCCGTGGGCAATCAGCCCCAGCATTTT,CASSSVGNQPQHF,TRBJ1-5,TRBV7-9,.
TGTGCCAGCAGTCCCTCCTGGGGGGGGAGCTCCTACAATGAGCAGTTCTTC,CASSPSWGGSSYNEQFF,TRBJ2-1,TRBV28,TRBD2
TGTGCCAGCAGCCACTCGCGGGGGTACCAGCCCCAGCATTTT,CASSHSRGYQPQHF,TRBJ1-5,TRBV27,.
TGTGCCAGCAGCGACAGGCTAGCCAAAAACATTCAGTACTTC,CASSDRLAKNIQYF,TRBJ2-4,TRBV7-9,.
TGTGCCAGCAACAAAAGCTGGGCGAGGGGGGAAAAACTGTTTTTT,CASNKSWARGEKLFF,TRBJ1-4,TRBV6-5,.